These T cell receptor beta chains were read from a single sample in a study of shared clonotypes between healthy human individuals. The method was immunoSEQ multiplex PCR; TCRdb's version includes in-frame clones alone and lacks a portion of them. Of 640,000 or so clones in the sample, less than 80% were seen once. Sequenced material: memory CD4+ T cells sorted from blood. The receptors originated from a woman aged 25 to 39 in good health. Both conserved end residues are trimmed from each CDR3.

V: TRBV25-1; J: TRBJ2-3; CDR3: ASSTRLAGDPSTDTQY
V: TRBV4-2; J: TRBJ2-7; CDR3: ASSQPRGDSYEQY
V: TRBV27; J: TRBJ2-2; CDR3: ASRGTSGSSWELF
V: TRBV28; J: TRBJ1-1; CDR3: ASSLETMNTEAF
V: TRBV12-5; J: TRBJ1-5; CDR3: ASGLADFSNQPQH
V: TRBV19; J: TRBJ1-3; CDR3: ASSSLTGAGNTIY
V: TRBV19; J: TRBJ2-5; CDR3: ASSSTGGRETQY
V: TRBV19; J: TRBJ1-1; CDR3: ARTSGTANTEAF
V: TRBV28; J: TRBJ2-6; CDR3: ASSLFFSGAGANVLT
V: TRBV5-4; J: TRBJ1-2; CDR3: ASSGDSNYGYT
V: TRBV5-4; J: TRBJ2-7; CDR3: ASSRRPEAGYEQY
V: TRBV7-8; J: TRBJ2-1; CDR3: ASSLGQKTYNEQF
V: TRBV30; J: TRBJ2-7; CDR3: AWSAGDYEQY
V: TRBV11-2; J: TRBJ2-1; CDR3: ASSQGSGRYEQF
V: TRBV18; J: TRBJ2-7; CDR3: ASSPGLAISYEQY
V: TRBV21-1; J: TRBJ2-7; CDR3: APRTFPPYEQY
V: TRBV7-2; J: TRBJ2-3; CDR3: ASSLGGGSSGTDTQY
V: TRBV18; J: TRBJ2-5; CDR3: ASSQRVGETQY
V: TRBV6-5; J: TRBJ2-7; CDR3: ASSSRSYEQY
V: TRBV19; J: TRBJ2-3; CDR3: ASSLSSGASTDTQY
V: TRBV9; J: TRBJ2-7; CDR3: ASSVEGRGREQY
V: TRBV6-4; J: TRBJ2-1; CDR3: ASSAGVGSYNEQF
V: TRBV29-1; J: TRBJ2-5; CDR3: SVGETQY
V: TRBV11-2; J: TRBJ2-7; CDR3: ASSPGTVLDEQY
V: TRBV4-1; J: TRBJ2-1; CDR3: ASSQAGDYSHNEQF
V: TRBV28; J: TRBJ2-7; CDR3: ASSPGVAGAHEQY
V: TRBV6-1; J: TRBJ1-3; CDR3: ASSERRVSGNTIY
V: TRBV6-1; J: TRBJ1-1; CDR3: ASSGGTVNTEAF
V: TRBV5-4; J: TRBJ1-1; CDR3: ASSLGQGRETEAF
V: TRBV5-4; J: TRBJ2-1; CDR3: ASSLVGANYNEQF
V: TRBV25-1; J: TRBJ2-1; CDR3: ASSDTTSGDSYNEQF
V: TRBV11-3; J: TRBJ2-3; CDR3: ASSLRAARTDTQY
V: TRBV7-9; J: TRBJ2-7; CDR3: ASSLGSGVGSLQQY
V: TRBV5-4; J: TRBJ2-1; CDR3: ASSPDEHNEQF
V: TRBV12-5; J: TRBJ2-3; CDR3: ASGLVLRGQGTQY
V: TRBV6-1; J: TRBJ2-7; CDR3: ASSEWHEQY
V: TRBV28; J: TRBJ1-1; CDR3: ASRAGHKNTEAF
V: TRBV2; J: TRBJ1-1; CDR3: ASSEVAVMNTEAF
V: TRBV6-6; J: TRBJ1-3; CDR3: ASSYRDNSGNTIY
V: TRBV28; J: TRBJ2-1; CDR3: ASSHREVNEQF
V: TRBV29-1; J: TRBJ2-7; CDR3: SGVMGEVSYEQY
V: TRBV6-5; J: TRBJ2-7; CDR3: ASSSGTATYEQY
V: TRBV2; J: TRBJ1-5; CDR3: ASSEVYSDQPQH
V: TRBV7-9; J: TRBJ2-1; CDR3: ASSPLLAGLAGNEQF
V: TRBV7-8; J: TRBJ2-7; CDR3: ASSSTGTGGSPYEQY
V: TRBV7-2; J: TRBJ2-7; CDR3: ASSLVVSPLYEQY
V: TRBV28; J: TRBJ1-4; CDR3: ASSLSNPTSREKLF
V: TRBV5-1; J: TRBJ2-7; CDR3: ASGDDGRYEQY
V: TRBV7-2; J: TRBJ2-1; CDR3: ASSLSWAGLRNEQF
V: TRBV10-3; J: TRBJ2-3; CDR3: AIGTSPSTDTQY
V: TRBV5-1; J: TRBJ2-2; CDR3: ASSYSGTGELF
V: TRBV7-9; J: TRBJ1-1; CDR3: ASSLSANTEAF
V: TRBV5-1; J: TRBJ2-2; CDR3: ASSLNAGAFAGELF
V: TRBV15; J: TRBJ2-7; CDR3: ATTKTGEY
V: TRBV7-2; J: -; CDR3: AGGDRGLYEQY
V: TRBV19; J: TRBJ1-1; CDR3: ASKGGMADTEAF
V: TRBV6-1; J: TRBJ2-7; CDR3: ASRSRTGTYEQY